The clone carrying this T cell receptor beta chain was found a few times. Its target is unknown. Trimming stripped 4 bases from V and 6 bases from J, with 16 bases between. CDR1 and CDR2 from the germline V gene are SGHTA and FQGNSA. This CDR3 comprises 14 residues. This sample is drawn from a study of CD8 T cells in ankylosing spondylitis. General study findings and limits: Seven or eight highly homologous variants formed a TCR beta motif that appeared characteristic of ankylosing spondylitis blood.

MiXCR, run by TCRdb on the 5' RACE reads, gives a single entry per CDR3 protein. This table holds 350,000 or so distinct CDR3 sequences, roughly 8% found once. The chain uses TRBV7-2 and TRBJ2-7; D is perhaps TRBD1 (6 bases). The TCR was taken from a male donor with ankylosing spondylitis. The sequenced sample consisted of blood, either unsorted or a sorted T cell fraction (not recorded which). The CDR3 spells CASSWDKTITEQYF. The CDR3, as DNA: TGTGCCAGCAGCTGGGACAAAACCATCACCGAGCAGTACTTC. The complete variable domain, with remaining parts taken from reference TRBV7-2 and TRBJ2-7, reads GAGVSQSPSNKVTEKGKDVELRCDPISGHTALYWYRQSLGQGLEFLIYFQGNSAPDKSGLPSDRFSAERTGGSVSTLTIQRTQQEDSAVYLCASSWDKTITEQYFGPGTRLTVT.